The 13 T cell receptor beta chains listed next were all sequenced from one sample in a study of regulatory T cells in long-lasting Graves disease. Indicated time point: persistent/refractory GD, antithyroid drugs over 5 years with positive TRAb. The TCR library was made from RNA that had been extracted from PBMCs in TRIzol. Relying on iRepertoire HTBI primers and Arm-PCR of CDR3 regions, the team built TCR beta libraries. TCRdb recomputed calls from the multiplex PCR reads with MiXCR, one row per CDR3 protein. This sample has 350,000 to 500,000 distinct CDR3 sequences, with 21% found just once. The sequencing here drew on peripheral blood mononuclear cells (PBMCs), taken when the disease was refractory, from a patient treated with antithyroid drugs. Receptors were obtained from a female donor with Graves disease.

In its sample, this clonotype was seen many times. At one end the junction does not follow the germline gene, possibly because of a read error. The chain employs TRBV27 and TRBJ2-7, with TRBD1 as a possible D gene (6 bases). Germline V gene sequence: CDR1 MNHEY, CDR2 SMNVEV (reference sequence). This CDR3 has 14 residues. The CDR3 loop is CTSSLAGVGYEQYF. CDR3 bases: TGTACCAGCAGTTTGGCAGGGGTTGGCTACGAGCAGTACTTC.

The chain recombines TRBV15 with TRBJ1-3; unclear D gene. V dropped 0 bases and J dropped 8 bases, with 5 bases sitting between them. Germline CDR1 LNHNV, CDR2 YYDKDF (reference sequence). The CDR3 covers 12 residues. The CDR3 protein is CATSREEDTIYF. Written as DNA, the CDR3 is TGTGCCACCAGCAGAGAAGAGGACACCATATATTTT.

At least ten counts were recorded for this clonotype. The rearrangement joins TRBV2 to TRBJ1-2; possibly TRBD1 for D (6 bases). Germline loops: CDR1 SNHLY, CDR2 FYNNEI. This CDR3 comprises 17 residues. V was trimmed by 7 bases and J by 4 bases, leaving 25 bases between them. CDR3: CASTGPQGLSEGYGYTF. The CDR3 bases are TGTGCCAGCACGGGGCCGCAGGGGCTGTCCGAAGGCTATGGCTACACCTTC. Using reference TRBV2 and TRBJ1-2 for the parts outside the CDR3, the full variable domain is EPEVTQTPSHQVTQMGQEVILRCVPISNHLYFYWYRQILGQKVEFLVSFYNNEISEKSEIFDDQFSVERPDGSNFTLKIRSTKLEDSAMYFCASTGPQGLSEGYGYTFGSGTRLTVV.

This clonotype was observed at least ten times. V is TRBV2 and J is TRBJ1-1, with D possibly TRBD1 on 5 matching bases. Germline V CDR1 and CDR2: SNHLY, FYNNEI. V dropped 4 bases and J dropped 3 bases, with 12 bases sitting between them. The CDR3 spans 14 residues. CDR3 sequence reads: CASSVRGGDTEAFF. The CDR3 DNA sequence: TGTGCCAGCAGTGTTCGGGGAGGGGACACTGAAGCTTTCTTT.

V and J are TRBV7-9 and TRBJ2-3; D perhaps matches TRBD2 (6 bases). Germline CDR1 reads SEHNR; CDR2 reads FQNEAQ (reference sequence). The CDR3 has 16 amino acids. V lost 3 bases to trimming and J lost 5 bases, with 18 bases between them. This CDR3 is CASSFETRRRGDTQYF. The CDR3 DNA sequence: TGTGCCAGCAGCTTCGAGACTAGGAGGCGGGGAGATACGCAGTATTTT.

The chain carries TRBV5-1 and TRBJ2-7; D gene unclear. Germline CDR1 and CDR2: SGHRS and YFSETQ. V was shortened by 4 bases and J by 2 bases, with 19 bases between the two germline ends. The CDR3 runs 16 residues. In nucleotides, the CDR3 is TGCGCCAGCAGCCCCACGCGTGTAGGGCGAGCCTACGAGCAGTACTTC. Encoded protein: CASSPTRVGRAYEQYF.

V and J are TRBV28 and TRBJ1-4; D gene unclear. Germline V gene lookup returns CDR1 MDHEN and CDR2 SYDVKM. V was trimmed by 3 bases and J by 4 bases, leaving 12 bases between them. The CDR3 is made up of 15 amino acids. CDR3 loop: CASSFSLSYNEKLFF. CDR3 in DNA: TGTGCCAGCAGTTTCTCACTCAGCTATAATGAAAAACTGTTTTTT. Filled out from reference TRBV28 and TRBJ1-4, the complete variable domain reads DVKVTQSSRYLVKRTGEKVFLECVQDMDHENMFWYRQDPGLGLRLIYFSYDVKMKEKGDIPEGYSVSREKKERFSLILESASTNQTSMYLCASSFSLSYNEKLFFGSGTQLSVL.

Many counts were recorded for this clonotype. This chain joins TRBV20-1 and TRBJ1-5; D is undetermined. Per germline, CDR1 DFQATT and CDR2 SNEGSKA (reference sequence). V shed 3 bases and J shed 4 bases, with 16 bases lying between them. CDR3 length: 15 residues. The CDR3 loop is CSARLVKKINQPQHF. The CDR3 nucleotides read TGCAGTGCTAGGCTTGTTAAGAAGATAAATCAGCCCCAGCATTTT.

This chain connects TRBV30 to TRBJ2-2; the D is unclear. CDR3 length: 15 amino acids. The germline CDR1 and CDR2 sequences are GTSNPN and SVGIG (reference sequence). V dropped 8 bases and J dropped 5 bases, with 21 bases sitting between them. CDR3 sequence: CAGSPFSIRTGELFF. The CDR3, as DNA: TGTGCCGGATCGCCCTTCTCGATACGAACCGGGGAGCTGTTTTTT.

This clonotype was seen ten or more times. This sequence joins TRBV2 and TRBJ2-7; D is unclear. Germline values: CDR1 SNHLY, CDR2 FYNNEI. This CDR3 contains 13 residues. Between the trimmed V and J ends, which lost 1 base and 4 bases, there was a span of 8 bases. CDR3 region: CASSEGYGYEQYF. The CDR3 nucleotides are TGTGCCAGCAGTGAAGGCTACGGGTACGAGCAGTACTTC.

This clonotype was counted only a few times. V usage is TRBV20-1 and J usage is TRBJ2-7; TRBD1 matches 7 bases. The V gene's germline CDR1 is DFQATT and CDR2 SNEGSKA (reference sequence). The V and J ends lost 1 base and 2 bases, in that order; junction bases with no gene match: 2. This CDR3 is built from 13 residues. The CDR3 reads CSARVRGPYEQYF. DNA for the CDR3: TGCAGTGCTAGAGTGAGGGGGCCCTACGAGCAGTACTTC.

The V and J genes are TRBV18 and TRBJ2-7; 11 bases agree with TRBD2. The CDR3 is 16 amino acids. Per germline, CDR1 KGHSH and CDR2 LQKENI. J gave up 2 bases and V 0 bases, and 3 bases lay outside the gene matches. CDR3 nucleotide sequence: TGTGCCAGCTCACCACCCGGGACTAGCGGCCCCTACGAGCAGTACTTC. Its translation: CASSPPGTSGPYEQYF.

The rearrangement links TRBV7-3 to TRBJ2-1, with 12 bases matching TRBD2. There are 15 residues in the CDR3. The germline V gene has CDR1 SGHTA and CDR2 FQGTGA. The V gene end was trimmed by 6 bases and the J gene end by 6 bases; junction bases not matched to a gene: 6. The chain's CDR3 is CASSLLAGGINEQFF. CDR3 in DNA: TGTGCCAGCAGTCTTCTAGCGGGAGGGATCAATGAGCAGTTCTTC.